This TCR beta chain was sequenced in a study of blood T cell repertoires in COVID-19. On the study more broadly: COVID-19 samples from acute and convalescent phases originated in the United States, Italy and Spain. T cells, B-cell-depleted T cells, or PBMCs supplied cDNA or gDNA.

V trimming: 4 bases; J trimming: 0 bases; junction bases outside the gene matches: 2. Germline V gives CDR1 SGHNT, CDR2 YENEEA. CDR3 length: 15 residues. How the authors handled the data: How many nucleated cells were present was estimated from reference gene primer amplification. The method was immunoSEQ multiplex PCR; TCRdb's version includes in-frame clones alone and lacks a portion of them. V, J and clone size derive from that table, while D and trimming were established from the DNA sequence. The profile shows approximately 210,000 clones, roughly four fifths of them singletons. This clonotype was obtained from a woman in her seventies with active or convalescent COVID-19. This chain links TRBV11-3 with TRBJ2-2; 7 bases align to TRBD1. Sequencing input: peripheral blood. CDR3 coding DNA: TGTGCCAGCAGCTATGGGACAGCGAACACCGGGGAGCTGTTTTTT. Protein sequence: CASSYGTANTGELFF.